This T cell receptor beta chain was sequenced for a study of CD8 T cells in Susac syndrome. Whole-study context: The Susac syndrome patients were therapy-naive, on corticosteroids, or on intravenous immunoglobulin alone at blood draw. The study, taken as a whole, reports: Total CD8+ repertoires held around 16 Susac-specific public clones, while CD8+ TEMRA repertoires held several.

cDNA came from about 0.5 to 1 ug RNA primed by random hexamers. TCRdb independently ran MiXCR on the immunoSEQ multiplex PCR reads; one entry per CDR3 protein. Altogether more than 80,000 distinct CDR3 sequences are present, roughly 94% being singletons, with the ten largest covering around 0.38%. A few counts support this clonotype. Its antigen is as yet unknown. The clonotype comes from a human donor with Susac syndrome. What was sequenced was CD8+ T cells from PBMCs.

The CDR3 loop is CASSPGPYEQYF. CDR3 sequence (DNA): TGTGCCAGCTCACCAGGGCCCTACGAGCAGTACTTC. This rearrangement joins TRBV12-3 or TRBV12-4 to TRBJ2-7; D may be TRBD1 (5 bases). Trimming left V 8 bases short and J 2 bases short, with 10 bases between. There are 12 residues in the CDR3.